This T cell receptor (beta chain) originates from a study of T-cell reconstitution after alpha-beta-depleted transplantation in children. This clonotype was recorded a few times. Its specificity is not known. Unique molecular identifiers were incorporated into the prepared TCRbeta library. MiXCR, applied by TCRdb to the PCR reads, yields one record per CDR3 protein. The repertoire holds a few hundred thousand distinct CDR3 sequences, with roughly a quarter as singletons. General study results and limits: The origin of alpha-beta T cells about two months after transplant was reportedly several hundred expanded graft clones. Some patients' high day-60 TCRbeta diversity was traced to surviving recipient T cells and thymic progenitors. The authors attributed T-cell counts and diversity one year after transplant mostly to newly produced T cells.

The CDR3 has 12 residues. CDR1 is SQVTM and CDR2 is ANQGSEA in the germline V gene. V dropped 7 bases and J dropped 3; count of bases not matched to a gene: 3. The sample here was PBMCs, taken before TCRalphabeta/CD19-depleted stem cell transplant. This sequence originates from a boy under two years old with Wiskott-Aldrich syndrome, due to receive a stem cell transplant. The genes are TRBV29-1 and TRBJ1-5; 7 positions agree with TRBD1. The CDR3 is CSAGQANQPQHF. The CDR3 DNA reads as TGCAGCGCAGGACAGGCCAATCAGCCCCAGCATTTT.